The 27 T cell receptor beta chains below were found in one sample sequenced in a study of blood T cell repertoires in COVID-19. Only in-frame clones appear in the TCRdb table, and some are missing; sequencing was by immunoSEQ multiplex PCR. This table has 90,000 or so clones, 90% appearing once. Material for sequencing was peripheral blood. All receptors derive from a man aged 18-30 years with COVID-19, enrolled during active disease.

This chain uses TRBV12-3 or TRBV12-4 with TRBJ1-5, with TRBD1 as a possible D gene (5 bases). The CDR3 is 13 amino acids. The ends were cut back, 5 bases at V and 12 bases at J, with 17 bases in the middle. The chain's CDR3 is CASSETQAGLQHF. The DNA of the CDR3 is TGTGCCAGCAGTGAAACCCAGGCGGGACTCCAGCATTTT.

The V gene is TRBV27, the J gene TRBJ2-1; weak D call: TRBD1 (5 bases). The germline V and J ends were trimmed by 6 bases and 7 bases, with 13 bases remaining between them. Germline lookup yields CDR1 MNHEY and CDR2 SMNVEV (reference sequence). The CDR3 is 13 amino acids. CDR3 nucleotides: TGTGCCAGCAGGCAGGGTATCGGGAATGAGCAGTTCTTC. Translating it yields CASRQGIGNEQFF.

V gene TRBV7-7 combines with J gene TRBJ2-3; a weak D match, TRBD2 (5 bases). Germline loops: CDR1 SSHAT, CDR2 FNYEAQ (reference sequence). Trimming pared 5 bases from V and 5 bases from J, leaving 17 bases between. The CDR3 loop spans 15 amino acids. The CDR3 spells CASSPRGELGDTQYF. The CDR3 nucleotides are TGTGCCAGCAGCCCTCGGGGAGAGCTTGGAGATACGCAGTATTTT.

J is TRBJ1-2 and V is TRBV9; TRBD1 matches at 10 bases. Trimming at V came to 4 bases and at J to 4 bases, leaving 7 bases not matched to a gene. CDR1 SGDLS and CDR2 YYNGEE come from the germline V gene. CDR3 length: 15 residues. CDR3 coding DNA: TGTGCCAGCAGCCCTTTGACAGGGGGCGTCTATGGCTACACCTTC. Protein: CASSPLTGGVYGYTF.

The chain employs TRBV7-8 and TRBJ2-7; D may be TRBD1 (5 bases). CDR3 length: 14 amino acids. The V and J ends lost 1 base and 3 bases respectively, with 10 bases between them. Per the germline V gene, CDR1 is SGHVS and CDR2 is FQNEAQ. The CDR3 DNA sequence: TGTGCCAGCAGCTTAGAAGCAGGGAACTACGAGCAGTACTTC. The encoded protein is CASSLEAGNYEQYF.

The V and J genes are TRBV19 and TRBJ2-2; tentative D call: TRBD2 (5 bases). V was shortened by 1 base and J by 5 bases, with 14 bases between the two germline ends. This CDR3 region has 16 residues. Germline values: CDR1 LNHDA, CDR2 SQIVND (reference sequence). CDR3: CASSIGPPTRTGELFF. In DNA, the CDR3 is TGTGCCAGTAGTATAGGACCCCCAACTAGGACCGGGGAGCTGTTTTTT.

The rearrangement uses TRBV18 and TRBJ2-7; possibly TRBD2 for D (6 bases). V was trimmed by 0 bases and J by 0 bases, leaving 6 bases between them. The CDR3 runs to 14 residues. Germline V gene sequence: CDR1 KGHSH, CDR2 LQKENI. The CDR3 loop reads CASSPPGSSYEQYF. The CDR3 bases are TGTGCCAGCTCACCACCCGGGAGCTCCTACGAGCAGTACTTC.

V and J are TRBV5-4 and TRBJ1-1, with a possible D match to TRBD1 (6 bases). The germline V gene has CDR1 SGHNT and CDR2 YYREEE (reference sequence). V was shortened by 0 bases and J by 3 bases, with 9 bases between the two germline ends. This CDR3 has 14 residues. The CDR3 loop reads CASSLVGGDTEAFF. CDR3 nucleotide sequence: TGTGCCAGCAGCTTGGTAGGGGGGGACACTGAAGCTTTCTTT.

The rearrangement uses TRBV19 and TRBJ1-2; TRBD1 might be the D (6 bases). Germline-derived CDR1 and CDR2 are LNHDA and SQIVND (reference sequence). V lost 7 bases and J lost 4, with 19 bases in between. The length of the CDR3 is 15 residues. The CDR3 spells CASTHPRGQLYGYTF. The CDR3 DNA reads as TGTGCCAGTACCCATCCCCGAGGACAGCTCTATGGCTACACCTTC.

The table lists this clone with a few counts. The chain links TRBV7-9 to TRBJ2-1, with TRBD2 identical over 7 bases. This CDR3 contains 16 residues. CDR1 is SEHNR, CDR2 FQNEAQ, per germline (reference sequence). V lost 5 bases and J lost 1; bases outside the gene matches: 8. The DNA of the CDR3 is TGTGCCAGCAGCGGGCCTGGGGGAGGGTCCTACAATGAGCAGTTCTTC. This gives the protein CASSGPGGGSYNEQFF.

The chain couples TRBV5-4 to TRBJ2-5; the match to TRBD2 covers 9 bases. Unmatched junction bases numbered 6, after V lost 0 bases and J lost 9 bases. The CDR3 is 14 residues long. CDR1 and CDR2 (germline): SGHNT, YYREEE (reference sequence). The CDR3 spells CASSLDGTSIAQYF. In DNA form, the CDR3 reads TGTGCCAGCAGCTTGGACGGGACTAGCATTGCCCAGTACTTC.

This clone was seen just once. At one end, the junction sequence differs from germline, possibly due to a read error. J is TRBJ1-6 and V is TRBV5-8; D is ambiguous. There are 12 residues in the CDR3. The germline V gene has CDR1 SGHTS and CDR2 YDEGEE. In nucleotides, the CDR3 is TGTGCCAGCAGACTGATGGTGGGAGAGACCTCTTTT. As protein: CASRLMVGETSF.

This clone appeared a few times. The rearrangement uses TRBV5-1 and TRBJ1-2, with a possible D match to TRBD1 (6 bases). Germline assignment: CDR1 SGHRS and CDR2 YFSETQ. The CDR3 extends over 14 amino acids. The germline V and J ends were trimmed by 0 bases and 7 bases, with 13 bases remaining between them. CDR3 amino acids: CASSLAGDVGGYTF. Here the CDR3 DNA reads TGCGCCAGCAGCTTGGCAGGGGACGTAGGTGGCTACACCTTC.

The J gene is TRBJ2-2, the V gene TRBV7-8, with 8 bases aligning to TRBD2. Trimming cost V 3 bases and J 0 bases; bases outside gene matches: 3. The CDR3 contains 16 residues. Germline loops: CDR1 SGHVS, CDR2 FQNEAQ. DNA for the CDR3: TGTGCCAGCAGCTTTCGGGGACTAGCGAACACCGGGGAGCTGTTTTTT. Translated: CASSFRGLANTGELFF.

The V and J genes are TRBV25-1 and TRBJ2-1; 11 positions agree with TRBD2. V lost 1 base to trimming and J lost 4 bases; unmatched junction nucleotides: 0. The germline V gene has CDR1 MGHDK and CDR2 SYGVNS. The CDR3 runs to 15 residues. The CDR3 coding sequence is TGTGCCAGCAGTGAATGGACTAGCGGGTACAATGAGCAGTTCTTC. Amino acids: CASSEWTSGYNEQFF.

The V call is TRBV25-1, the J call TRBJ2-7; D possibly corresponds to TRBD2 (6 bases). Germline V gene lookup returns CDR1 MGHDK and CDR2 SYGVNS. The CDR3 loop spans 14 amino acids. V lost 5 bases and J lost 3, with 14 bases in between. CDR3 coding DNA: TGTGCCAGCAGTACCACCTTGACTAGCTACGAGCAGTACTTC. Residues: CASSTTLTSYEQYF.

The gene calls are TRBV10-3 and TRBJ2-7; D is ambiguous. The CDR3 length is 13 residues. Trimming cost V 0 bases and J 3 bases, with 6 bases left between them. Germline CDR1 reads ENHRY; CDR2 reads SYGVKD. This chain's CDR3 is CAISESAYYEQYF. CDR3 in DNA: TGTGCCATCAGTGAGTCGGCTTACTACGAGCAGTACTTC.

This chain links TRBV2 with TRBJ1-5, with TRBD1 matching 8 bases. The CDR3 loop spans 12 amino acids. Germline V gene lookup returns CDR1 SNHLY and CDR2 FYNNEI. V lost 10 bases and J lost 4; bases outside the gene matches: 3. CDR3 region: CATRTGNQPQHF. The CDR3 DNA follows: TGTGCCACAAGGACAGGGAATCAGCCCCAGCATTTT.

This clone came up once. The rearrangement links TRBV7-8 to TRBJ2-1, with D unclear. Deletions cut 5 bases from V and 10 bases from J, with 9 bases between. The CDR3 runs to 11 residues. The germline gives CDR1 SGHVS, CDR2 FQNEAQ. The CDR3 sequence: CASSQRREQFF. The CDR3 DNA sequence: TGTGCCAGCAGCCAACGCCGGGAGCAGTTCTTC.

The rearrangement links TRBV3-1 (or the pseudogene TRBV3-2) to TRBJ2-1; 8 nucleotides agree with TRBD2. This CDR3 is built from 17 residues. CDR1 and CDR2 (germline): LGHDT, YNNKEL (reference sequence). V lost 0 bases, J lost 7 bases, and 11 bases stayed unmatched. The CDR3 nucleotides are TGTGCCAGCAGCCAAGATCCCTCGGGAGGGCCGAGGAATGAGCAGTTCTTC. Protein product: CASSQDPSGGPRNEQFF.

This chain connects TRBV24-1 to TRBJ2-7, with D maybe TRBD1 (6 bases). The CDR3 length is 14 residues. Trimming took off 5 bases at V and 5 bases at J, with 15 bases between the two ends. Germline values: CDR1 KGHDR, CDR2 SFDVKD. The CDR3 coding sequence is TGTGCCACCAGTGGGACCGGACAGTTCCACGAGCAGTACTTC. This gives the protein CATSGTGQFHEQYF.

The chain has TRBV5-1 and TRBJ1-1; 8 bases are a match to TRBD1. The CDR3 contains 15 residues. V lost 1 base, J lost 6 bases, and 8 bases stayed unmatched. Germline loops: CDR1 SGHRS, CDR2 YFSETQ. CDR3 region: CASSLTPQGVAEAFF. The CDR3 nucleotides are TGCGCCAGCAGCTTGACCCCACAGGGGGTTGCTGAAGCTTTCTTT.

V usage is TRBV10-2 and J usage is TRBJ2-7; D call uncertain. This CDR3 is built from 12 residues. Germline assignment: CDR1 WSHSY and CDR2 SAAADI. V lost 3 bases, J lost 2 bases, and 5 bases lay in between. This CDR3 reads CASSDTTYEQYF. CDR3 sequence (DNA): TGCGCCAGCAGTGACACAACCTACGAGCAGTACTTC.

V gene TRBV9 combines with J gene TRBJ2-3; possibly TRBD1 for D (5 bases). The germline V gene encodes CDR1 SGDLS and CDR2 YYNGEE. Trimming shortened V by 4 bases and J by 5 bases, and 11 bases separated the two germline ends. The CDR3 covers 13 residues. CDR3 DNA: TGTGCCAGCAGCACAGGTACGGGAGATACGCAGTATTTT. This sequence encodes CASSTGTGDTQYF.

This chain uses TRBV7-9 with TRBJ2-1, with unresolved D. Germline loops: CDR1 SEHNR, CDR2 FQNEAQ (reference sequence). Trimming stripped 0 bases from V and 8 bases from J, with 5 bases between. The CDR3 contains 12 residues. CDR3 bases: TGTGCCAGCAGCTTAGCATCCGATGAGCAGTTCTTC. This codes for CASSLASDEQFF. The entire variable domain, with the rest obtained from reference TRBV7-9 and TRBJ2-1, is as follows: DTGVSQNPRHKITKRGQNVTFRCDPISEHNRLYWYRQTLGQGPEFLTYFQNEAQLEKSRLLSDRFSAERPKGSFSTLEIQRTEQGDSAMYLCASSLASDEQFFGPGTRLTVL.

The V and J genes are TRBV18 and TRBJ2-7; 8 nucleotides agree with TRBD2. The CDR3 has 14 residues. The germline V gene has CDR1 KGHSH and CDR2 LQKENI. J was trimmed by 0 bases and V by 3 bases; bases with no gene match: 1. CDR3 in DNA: TGTGCCAGCTCACCCGGGGGGGGCTCCTACGAGCAGTACTTC. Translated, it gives CASSPGGGSYEQYF.

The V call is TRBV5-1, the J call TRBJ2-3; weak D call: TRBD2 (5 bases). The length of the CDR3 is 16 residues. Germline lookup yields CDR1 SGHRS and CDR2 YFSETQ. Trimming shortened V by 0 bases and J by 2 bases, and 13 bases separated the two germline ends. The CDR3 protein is CASSLDGRVFTDTQYF. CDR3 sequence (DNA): TGCGCCAGCAGCTTGGACGGGCGGGTTTTCACAGATACGCAGTATTTT.